This TCR beta chain stems from a study of CD8+CD57+ T cells in acquired aplastic anemia. Study-wide background: An average of roughly 3 ug of DNA was obtained from sorted CD4+ and CD8+ cells.

TCR beta VDJ combinations and CDR3 sequences were profiled from genomic DNA. MiXCR was run by TCRdb on the reads, yielding one entry per CDR3 protein. The sample lists some 170,000 distinct CDR3 sequences; 47% were seen once. All patients picked for sequencing had shown, by flow cytometry, an expansion of CD8+CD57+ cells. The cohort consisted entirely of patients having severe acquired aplastic anemia. This CDR3 has 14 amino acids. V was clipped by 1 base and J by 7 bases, with 11 bases between them. Germline values: CDR1 SGHVS, CDR2 FNYEAQ. V gene TRBV7-6 combines with J gene TRBJ1-5; D is possibly TRBD1 (5 bases). Sequenced: sorted CD4+, CD8+, or CD8+CD57+ T cells (not recorded which) from PBMCs. The clonotype comes from a human donor with aplastic anemia. The CDR3 DNA reads as TGTGCCAGCAGCTTAGTGCAGGGTTCCCAGCCCCAGCATTTT. It encodes CASSLVQGSQPQHF. The variable domain in full, with the rest retrieved from reference TRBV7-6 and TRBJ1-5, is GAGVSQSPRYKVTKRGQDVALRCDPISGHVSLYWYRQALGQGPEFLTYFNYEAQQDKSGLPNDRFSAERPEGSISTLTIQRTEQRDSAMYRCASSLVQGSQPQHFGDGTRLSIL.